This paragraph reports one T cell receptor (beta chain). What it binds is not known. CDR3 length: 14 amino acids. Germline-derived CDR1 and CDR2 are SGDLS and YYNGEE. V was shortened by 5 bases and J by 5 bases, with 14 bases between the two germline ends. Produced via immunoSEQ multiplex PCR; TCRdb's table is partial and in-frame only. The sample shows fewer than 7,500 clones, roughly 78% of them seen only once. This entry comes from a study of T cell repertoires in ileal Crohn's disease. The sample's time point: proximal margin of the surgical specimen (macroscopically non-inflamed). Eligibility required adulthood, ileal or ileocolonic Crohn's disease and indicated ileocolonic resection. Findings and limits, study-wide: Endoscopic recurrence occurred in every patient whose clonality exceeded 26.8%.

The clonotype comes from an adult with Crohn's disease. What was sequenced was ileal tissue. The rearrangement joins TRBV9 to TRBJ1-3; weak D call: TRBD1 (5 bases). The CDR3 DNA sequence: TGTGCCAGCAGTACCCCGGGACTGAGAAACACCATATATTTT. Protein product: CASSTPGLRNTIYF.